Listed here are 10 T cell receptor beta chains from one sample, sequenced in a study of identical twins. One entry per CDR3 protein, called by TCRdb with MiXCR from the 5' RACE reads. The table has 540,000 or so distinct CDR3 sequences, about 22% seen once. The same specimen was also included in a second study, on yellow fever vaccine responses in identical twins.

The sequenced sample was CD4+ T cells sorted from blood. The source is a woman in her late teens or twenties in good health.

The chain joins TRBV28 to TRBJ2-7, with 9 bases matching TRBD1. Germline V lookup: CDR1 MDHEN, CDR2 SYDVKM. The trim removed 5 bases at V and 4 bases at J, leaving 15 bases unmatched. This CDR3 region has 17 residues. The CDR3 region is CASSPSPRSTGGYEQYF. The CDR3 nucleotides are TGTGCCAGCAGTCCCTCCCCCCGGTCGACAGGGGGATACGAGCAGTACTTC.

This sequence joins TRBV12-3 or TRBV12-4 and TRBJ2-1; a possible D gene is TRBD1 (5 bases). The CDR3 spans 15 residues. Deletions cut 0 bases from V and 9 bases from J, with 15 bases between. CDR3 region: CASSLARLSQGEQFF. CDR3 in DNA: TGTGCCAGCAGTTTAGCGCGGCTATCGCAGGGTGAGCAGTTCTTC.

The V gene is TRBV7-3, the J gene TRBJ2-1; D is uncertain. The CDR3 runs to 18 residues. Deletions cut 5 bases from V and 0 bases from J, with 20 bases between. The germline gives CDR1 SGHTA, CDR2 FQGTGA. CDR3 amino acids: CASSAVGPTISSYNEQFF. CDR3 nucleotides: TGTGCCAGCAGCGCCGTAGGGCCCACAATCAGCTCCTACAATGAGCAGTTCTTC.

This CDR3 is CASSLLGVSNQPQHF. CDR3 bases: TGTGCCAGTTCTTTGTTGGGAGTTAGCAATCAGCCCCAGCATTTT. The rearrangement links TRBV19 to TRBJ1-5; D is unresolved. Trimming cost V 8 bases and J 0 bases, with 14 bases left between them. Germline CDR1 LNHDA, CDR2 SQIVND (reference sequence). The CDR3 has 15 residues.

The chain is built from TRBV5-1 and TRBJ1-2; 7 bases are a match to TRBD1. In germline, CDR1 is SGHRS, CDR2 YFSETQ. There are 13 residues in the CDR3. Germline trimming cut 5 bases from V and 6 bases from J; bases unmatched to any gene: 7. The CDR3 DNA sequence: TGCGCCAGCAGGTCCGGAGGGGGCGATGGCTACACCTTC. Amino acid sequence: CASRSGGGDGYTF. Supplemented by reference TRBV5-1 and TRBJ1-2, the full variable domain reads KAGVTQTPRYLIKTRGQQVTLSCSPISGHRSVSWYQQTPGQGLQFLFEYFSETQRNKGNFPGRFSGRQFSNSRSEMNVSTLELGDSALYLCASRSGGGDGYTFGSGTRLTVV.

The genes are TRBV7-2 and TRBJ2-2; D perhaps matches TRBD1 (6 bases). With 1 base removed from V and 3 bases from J, the gap between germline ends came to 12 bases. The CDR3 length is 16 residues. CDR1 and CDR2 from the germline V gene are SGHTA and FQGNSA. The CDR3 region is CASSLGGTGYTGELFF. CDR3 DNA: TGTGCCAGCAGCTTAGGGGGAACAGGGTACACCGGGGAGCTGTTTTTT. The entire variable domain, with the rest obtained from reference TRBV7-2 and TRBJ2-2, is as follows: GAGVSQSPSNKVTEKGKDVELRCDPISGHTALYWYRQSLGQGLEFLIYFQGNSAPDKSGLPSDRFSAERTGGSVSTLTIQRTQQEDSAVYLCASSLGGTGYTGELFFGEGSRLTVL.

This clonotype was detected many times. The genes are TRBV3-1 and TRBJ2-3; D gene uncertain. Germline CDR1 and CDR2: LGHDT and YNNKEL (reference sequence). The CDR3 contains 15 residues. V dropped 1 base and J dropped 0 bases, with 8 bases sitting between them. CDR3 in DNA: TGTGCCAGCAGCCAAGCTGGGTATAGCACAGATACGCAGTATTTT. Its translation is CASSQAGYSTDTQYF.

This clonotype was seen a few times. In DNA form, the CDR3 reads TGCGCCAGCAGCTTGGCATCGGGGTCAACTGAAGCTTTCTTT. It codes for CASSLASGSTEAFF. This chain links TRBV5-1 with TRBJ1-1, with unresolved D. Germline CDR1 reads SGHRS; CDR2 reads YFSETQ. This CDR3 comprises 14 residues. Trimming removed 0 bases at V and 5 bases at J, with 11 bases between.

The gene calls are TRBV19 and TRBJ2-3, with D perhaps matching TRBD1 (6 bases). Germline V gene lookup returns CDR1 LNHDA and CDR2 SQIVND (reference sequence). V lost 6 bases, J lost 5 bases, and 15 bases lay in between. This CDR3 is built from 14 residues. CDR3 nucleotides: TGTGCCAGTAGGCGGCAGGGCAGGGGAGATACGCAGTATTTT. It encodes CASRRQGRGDTQYF. Full variable domain (missing parts from reference TRBV19 and TRBJ2-3): DGGITQSPKYLFRKEGQNVTLSCEQNLNHDAMYWYRQDPGQGLRLIYYSQIVNDFQKGDIAEGYSVSREKKESFPLTVTSAQKNPTAFYLCASRRQGRGDTQYFGPGTRLTVL.

The chain has TRBV20-1 and TRBJ2-3; 13 positions agree with TRBD2. V dropped 3 bases and J dropped 6; count of bases not matched to a gene: 6. From germline, CDR1 is DFQATT and CDR2 SNEGSKA (reference sequence). The CDR3 sequence is 15 residues long. The CDR3 coding sequence is TGCAGTGCTAGGCGACTAGCGGGAGGTCTTGATACGCAGTATTTT. Translation: CSARRLAGGLDTQYF.